This TCR beta chain was identified during a study of tumor-infiltrating lymphocytes in primary liver carcinoma. This clonotype was seen only once. Relative to the germline gene, one junction end is altered; a read error may explain this. Unsorted bulk tissue (roughly 17-34 mg) underwent RNA and DNA co-extraction. From around 500 ng total RNA, TCR beta cDNA was generated with a primer in the constant region. Libraries for TCR beta were built through three nested multiplex PCR rounds, which together made up a slightly modified ARM-PCR procedure. TRBV1-TRBV30 forward and Cbeta reverse primers drove the first two roughly 10-cycle rounds. TCRdb recomputed calls from the multiplex PCR reads with MiXCR, one row per CDR3 protein. This table holds tens of thousands of distinct CDR3 sequences, roughly three quarters found once. The CDR3 extends over 15 amino acids. Germline lookup yields CDR1 MNHEY and CDR2 SVGAGI.

The rearrangement uses TRBV6-5 and TRBJ2-7; the match to TRBD2 covers 8 bases. The TCR sequence derives from a man aged 35 to 55 with primary liver carcinoma and hepatitis B virus infection. What was sequenced was liver tumor tissue from sampling region 4. The subset was: tumor region T4, right-lateral pole. CDR3 sequence: CVSSPSAGGPYEQYF. CDR3 bases: TGTGTCAGCAGTCCTTCGGCGGGAGGCCCATACGAGCAGTACTTC.